This T cell receptor (beta chain) was sequenced for a study of blood T cells in healthy people across ages. Germline V CDR1 and CDR2: SGHTA, FQGNSA. This CDR3 comprises 15 residues. V gave up 4 bases and J gave up 10 bases, with 17 bases separating them. Primers used in a second PCR of about 7 to 12 cycles were a sample-barcoded 5' primer and a J-beta primer mix. MiXCR was run by TCRdb on the 5' RACE reads, yielding one entry per CDR3 protein. In the table there are approximately 2,000,000 distinct CDR3 sequences, 30% to 40% of which are singletons. The sample taken for sequencing was blood. This receptor was taken from a human donor in good health. V is TRBV7-2 and J is TRBJ1-6; D gene ambiguous. The CDR3 loop reads CASSSDAGAGSPLHF. The DNA of the CDR3 is TGTGCCAGCAGCTCCGATGCGGGCGCGGGGTCACCCCTCCACTTT.